The present entry profiles one TCR beta chain with its context. The germline V and J ends were trimmed by 3 bases and 3 bases, with 15 bases remaining between them. Germline V gene sequence: CDR1 SGHRS, CDR2 YFSETQ. The CDR3 is 15 amino acids. The data stem from a study of blood T cell repertoires in COVID-19. Across the whole study: Donors in the United States, Italy and Spain gave samples during acute or convalescent COVID-19. T cells, B-cell-depleted T cells, or PBMCs supplied cDNA or gDNA.

Study processing details: Amplification with reference gene primers provided the estimates of nucleated cell counts. Repertoires were generated with immunoSEQ multiplex PCR, while TCRdb's copy carries only in-frame clones and drops some. Clone size and V and J calls were adopted from that table, with D and trimming inferred from the DNA. The repertoire has under 200,000 clones, more than 75% of them found once; the top ten carry roughly 6%. Sequenced input: peripheral blood. The receptor was isolated from a man aged 40-49 years with active or convalescent COVID-19. This chain joins TRBV5-1 and TRBJ1-1; D ambiguous. CDR3 in amino acids: CASSSGRGSDTEAFF. For the CDR3, the DNA is TGCGCCAGCAGCTCCGGGCGGGGTTCCGACACTGAAGCTTTCTTT.